These 13 T cell receptor beta chains share one sample of origin, sequenced in a study of blood T cell repertoires in COVID-19. Generated by immunoSEQ multiplex PCR, the TCRdb table keeps only in-frame clones and is missing some. This sample yields roughly 250,000 clones, of which roughly 80% are seen a single time; 15% to 18% belongs to the top ten. Material for sequencing was peripheral blood. The source of these receptors is a person aged 65-85 years with COVID-19, enrolled during active disease.

J is TRBJ1-1 and V is TRBV19; a weak D match, TRBD1 (6 bases). The V end lost 7 bases, the J end lost 1 base, and 13 bases lay between the germline ends. CDR3 size: 14 residues. Germline V CDR1 and CDR2: LNHDA, SQIVND (reference sequence). The CDR3 DNA reads TGTGCCAGTACCTCGGACAGACAGAACACTGAAGCTTTCTTT. Its translation is CASTSDRQNTEAFF.

The CDR3 bases are TGTGCCAGCAGACCGGCGGGGACGTTAGATACGCAGTATTTT. Translated: CASRPAGTLDTQYF. The rearrangement uses TRBV7-2 and TRBJ2-3; D might be TRBD2 (6 bases). Looked up from germline, CDR1 is SGHTA and CDR2 is FQGNSA. This CDR3 comprises 14 residues. Trimming shortened V by 6 bases and J by 5 bases, and 15 bases separated the two germline ends.

V usage is TRBV7-2 and J usage is TRBJ1-2; 8 nucleotides align to TRBD1. The CDR3 is 16 amino acids. V was clipped by 1 base and J by 0 bases; unmatched bases: 4. Germline V CDR1 and CDR2: SGHTA, FQGNSA. The CDR3 loop is CASSLGGTGSNYGYTF. The DNA of the CDR3 is TGTGCCAGCAGCTTAGGGGGGACAGGTTCTAACTATGGCTACACCTTC.

V is TRBV19 and J is TRBJ1-4; the D is unclear. The CDR3 consists of 13 residues. V was shortened by 1 base and J by 6 bases, with 6 bases between the two germline ends. The germline V gene has CDR1 LNHDA and CDR2 SQIVND (reference sequence). The CDR3 region is CASSIVSDEKLFF. The DNA for the CDR3 is TGTGCCAGTAGTATAGTGTCGGATGAAAAACTGTTTTTT.

V gene TRBV28 combines with J gene TRBJ2-1, with D possibly matching TRBD2 (5 bases). The CDR3 is made up of 13 amino acids. CDR1 and CDR2 (germline): MDHEN, SYDVKM. V shed 10 bases and J shed 9 bases, with 19 bases lying between them. The CDR3 nucleotides read TGTGCCATCGGTCAGGCTAGCTTGATTGAGCAGTTCTTC. Translation gives CAIGQASLIEQFF. The entire variable domain, with the rest obtained from reference TRBV28 and TRBJ2-1, is as follows: DVKVTQSSRYLVKRTGEKVFLECVQDMDHENMFWYRQDPGLGLRLIYFSYDVKMKEKGDIPEGYSVSREKKERFSLILESASTNQTSMYLCAIGQASLIEQFFGPGTRLTVL.

This chain connects TRBV7-3 to TRBJ2-6; 8 bases line up with TRBD1. CDR3 size: 17 residues. Germline CDR1 SGHTA, CDR2 FQGTGA. Trimming removed 5 bases from V and 0 bases from J; junction bases left unmatched: 6. The CDR3 sequence: CASSRRTGSSGANVLTF. CDR3 in DNA: TGTGCCAGCAGCCGACGGACAGGGAGCTCTGGGGCCAACGTCCTGACTTTC.

J is TRBJ1-5 and V is TRBV29-1; D gene unclear. The V end was cut by 0 bases, the J end by 12 bases, with 9 bases between. Germline values: CDR1 SQVTM, CDR2 ANQGSEA. This CDR3 is 11 amino acids long. CDR3 in amino acids: CSVEDRGFQHF. The DNA of the CDR3 is TGCAGCGTTGAAGATCGAGGGTTCCAGCATTTT. Together with reference TRBV29-1 and TRBJ1-5, the CDR3 gives the full variable domain: SAVISQKPSRDICQRGTSLTIQCQVDSQVTMMFWYRQQPGQSLTLIATANQGSEATYESGFVIDKFPISRPNLTFSTLTVSNMSPEDSSIYLCSVEDRGFQHFGDGTRLSIL.

The V and J genes are TRBV27 and TRBJ2-1, with a tentative D call TRBD2 (6 bases). The CDR3 extends over 14 amino acids. From germline, CDR1 is MNHEY and CDR2 SMNVEV (reference sequence). V was trimmed by 3 bases and J by 5 bases, leaving 11 bases between them. The CDR3 is CASSFLPGDNEQFF. The CDR3 DNA reads TGTGCCAGCAGTTTCTTACCGGGAGACAATGAGCAGTTCTTC.

The J gene is TRBJ2-7, the V gene TRBV28; 8 bases line up with TRBD1. The CDR3 totals 14 residues. V shed 4 bases and J 6 bases; nucleotides not matched to a gene: 8. Germline lookup yields CDR1 MDHEN and CDR2 SYDVKM. CDR3 coding DNA: TGTGCCAGCAGTTCCTCCGACAGGGGCGGCGAGCAGTACTTC. It encodes CASSSSDRGGEQYF. Together with reference TRBV28 and TRBJ2-7, the CDR3 gives the full variable domain: DVKVTQSSRYLVKRTGEKVFLECVQDMDHENMFWYRQDPGLGLRLIYFSYDVKMKEKGDIPEGYSVSREKKERFSLILESASTNQTSMYLCASSSSDRGGEQYFGPGTRLTVT.

This clone was detected a few times. The J gene is TRBJ2-3, the V gene TRBV7-3; 7 nucleotides line up with TRBD2. CDR1 is SGHTA and CDR2 is FQGTGA in the germline V gene. Trimming took 2 bases from V and 0 from J; bases not matched to a gene: 8. CDR3 length: 17 amino acids. The CDR3 DNA follows: TGTGCCAGCAGCTTAGATTCCGCTAGCGGTAGCACAGATACGCAGTATTTT. It yields the protein CASSLDSASGSTDTQYF.

The chain recombines TRBV9 with TRBJ1-5, with 7 bases identical to TRBD1. V trimming: 3 bases; J trimming: 6 bases; junction bases outside the gene matches: 9. The CDR3 loop spans 15 amino acids. Germline V gene data show CDR1 as SGDLS and CDR2 as YYNGEE. This CDR3 reads CASSATGTTSQPQHF. In DNA form, the CDR3 reads TGTGCCAGCAGCGCGACAGGGACCACCAGTCAGCCCCAGCATTTT.

The chain recombines TRBV6-2 or TRBV6-3 with TRBJ2-2, with TRBD1 as a possible D gene (8 bases). This CDR3 has 15 amino acids. CDR1 is MNHEY and CDR2 is SVGEGT in the germline V gene. With 3 bases removed from V and 5 bases from J, the gap between germline ends came to 13 bases. The CDR3 DNA is TGTGCCAGCAGTTATGGACAGGGAGGGACCGGGGAGCTGTTTTTT. Translation: CASSYGQGGTGELFF.

V is TRBV29-1 and J is TRBJ2-7, with TRBD1 matching 9 bases. Germline V lookup: CDR1 SQVTM, CDR2 ANQGSEA. The CDR3 runs to 13 residues. The ends lost 7 bases at V and 5 bases at J; junction bases unmatched: 9. CDR3 amino acids: CSAHRGLGDEQYF. The CDR3 bases are TGCAGCGCTCACAGGGGGCTCGGCGACGAGCAGTACTTC.